This T cell receptor beta chain stems from a study of T cells after posttransplantation cyclophosphamide. Study-level points and caveats: Donor CD8+ memory clones often dominated recipient blood repertoires at later times. Recipient CMV seropositivity and CMV reactivation strongly tracked TRB clonality.

Treatment was busulfan-fludarabine conditioning, a marrow graft, and cyclophosphamide on days +3 and +4. Comments on this clone: Its antigen remains unidentified.

The method was immunoSEQ multiplex PCR; TCRdb's version includes in-frame clones alone and lacks a portion of them. The table has 20,000 or so clones, about 86% seen once. Source: PBMCs, taken after allogeneic stem cell transplant with posttransplant cyclophosphamide. This TCR was recovered from a female patient between 30 and 40 years old who received an allogeneic stem cell transplant from an unrelated donor, was CMV-positive, and had no GVHD. Some T cells may be provided by the graft donor.

CDR3 bases: TGTGCCAGCAGCGTCCCGGGACAGGGATCCTACGAGCAGTACTTC. Protein sequence: CASSVPGQGSYEQYF. The chain carries TRBV2 and TRBJ2-7; 9 bases are a match to TRBD1. Germline-derived CDR1 and CDR2 are SNHLY and FYNNEI. The ends lost 6 bases at V and 1 base at J; junction bases unmatched: 7. This CDR3 spans 15 amino acids.